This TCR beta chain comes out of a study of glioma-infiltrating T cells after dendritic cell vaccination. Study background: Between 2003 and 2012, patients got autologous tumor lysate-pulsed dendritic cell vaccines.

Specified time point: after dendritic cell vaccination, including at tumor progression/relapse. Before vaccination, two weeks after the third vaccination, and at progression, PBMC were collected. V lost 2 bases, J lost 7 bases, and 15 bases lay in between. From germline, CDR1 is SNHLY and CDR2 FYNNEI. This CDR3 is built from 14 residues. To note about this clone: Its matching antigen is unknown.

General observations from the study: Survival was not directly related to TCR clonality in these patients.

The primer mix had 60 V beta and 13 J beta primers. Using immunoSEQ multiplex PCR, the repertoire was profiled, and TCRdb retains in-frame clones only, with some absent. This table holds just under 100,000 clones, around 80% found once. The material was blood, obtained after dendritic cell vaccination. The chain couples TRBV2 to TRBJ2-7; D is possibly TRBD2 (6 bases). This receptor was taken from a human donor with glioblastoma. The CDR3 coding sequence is TGTGCCAGCAGTGAACTAGCGCCTCAGAGGGAGCAGTACTTC. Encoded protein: CASSELAPQREQYF.